This T cell receptor beta chain was sequenced in a study of blood T cell repertoires in COVID-19. Whole-study context: Researchers got acute and convalescent COVID-19 samples from the United States, Italy and Spain. Sample material is recorded as cDNA or gDNA derived from T cells, B-cell-depleted T cells, or PBMCs.

Germline-derived CDR1 and CDR2 are LGHNA and YSLEER. Trimming cost V 3 bases and J 4 bases; bases outside gene matches: 8. This CDR3 has 15 amino acids. In the study's own analysis: Amplification from reference gene primers served as the basis for estimated nucleated cell counts. Using immunoSEQ multiplex PCR, the repertoire was profiled, and TCRdb retains in-frame clones only, with some absent. For V, J and clone size, that table is used; D and trimming come from the DNA. The repertoire consists of about 40,000 clones, with around 90% occurring once and the leading ten covering about a tenth. The sample taken for sequencing was peripheral blood. This sequence was found in a woman aged 80 or over with active COVID-19. V is TRBV4-3 and J is TRBJ1-2; 7 bases align to TRBD1. The CDR3 DNA follows: TGCGCCAGCAGCCAGGGGATGGGACAGACCTATGGCTACACCTTC. Translation gives CASSQGMGQTYGYTF.